Below, 9 T cell receptor beta chains from the same sample are listed, as sequenced in a study of blood T cell repertoires in COVID-19. Profiling relied on immunoSEQ multiplex PCR, and the TCRdb table lists in-frame clones only, not all of them. The sample lists a few hundred thousand clones; around 88% were seen once. The sequenced sample consisted of peripheral blood. These TCRs come from a woman in her 30s with COVID-19, enrolled during active disease.

This rearrangement joins TRBV27 to TRBJ1-1, with 7 bases aligning to TRBD1. V lost 8 bases and J lost 5; bases outside the gene matches: 14. Germline V CDR1 and CDR2: MNHEY, SMNVEV (reference sequence). CDR3 size: 15 residues. The CDR3 protein is CASSRGLTKGTEAFF. The CDR3 DNA is TGTGCCAGCTCGAGGGGGCTAACAAAGGGAACTGAAGCTTTCTTT.

V usage is TRBV5-1 and J usage is TRBJ2-1; D ambiguous. Per germline, CDR1 SGHRS and CDR2 YFSETQ. CDR3 length: 14 residues. V lost 0 bases and J 7 bases, leaving 11 bases between the germline ends. The CDR3 sequence: CASSLDVGVNEQFF. CDR3 nucleotides: TGCGCCAGCAGCTTGGATGTCGGTGTGAATGAGCAGTTCTTC.

Written as DNA, the CDR3 is TGTGCCAGCAGCCAAGAGTGGAGACAGTCCACCGGGGAGCTGTTTTTT. Encoded protein: CASSQEWRQSTGELFF. The chain links TRBV4-2 to TRBJ2-2; maybe TRBD1 (5 bases). V was shortened by 0 bases and J by 4 bases, with 12 bases between the two germline ends. This CDR3 comprises 16 residues. Germline values: CDR1 LGHNA, CDR2 YNFKEQ.

V is TRBV10-3 and J is TRBJ1-1, with 12 bases aligning to TRBD1. There are 14 residues in the CDR3. Germline lookup yields CDR1 ENHRY and CDR2 SYGVKD. The V segment lost 10 bases and the J segment 4 bases; nucleotides outside the gene matches: 7. The CDR3, as DNA: TGTGCCACAAAACCGGGACAGGGGGCCACTGAAGCTTTCTTT. It is translated as CATKPGQGATEAFF.

The chain combines TRBV9 with TRBJ1-1; 9 bases map to TRBD1. Germline lookup yields CDR1 SGDLS and CDR2 YYNGEE. The J segment lost 4 bases and the V segment lost 2 bases, leaving 3 bases of the junction unmatched. The CDR3 runs to 14 residues. The CDR3 loop reads CASSVSTGGTEAFF. DNA of the CDR3: TGTGCCAGCAGCGTTTCGACAGGGGGCACTGAAGCTTTCTTT.

This chain joins TRBV2 and TRBJ2-5; D possibly corresponds to TRBD1 (6 bases). V lost 0 bases to trimming and J lost 5 bases, with 13 bases between them. The CDR3 extends over 15 amino acids. The germline gives CDR1 SNHLY, CDR2 FYNNEI. CDR3 residues: CASSEALSGVETQYF. Written as DNA, the CDR3 is TGTGCCAGCAGTGAAGCGCTTTCAGGGGTGGAGACCCAGTACTTC. Variable domain in full (rest from reference TRBV2 and TRBJ2-5): EPEVTQTPSHQVTQMGQEVILRCVPISNHLYFYWYRQILGQKVEFLVSFYNNEISEKSEIFDDQFSVERPDGSNFTLKIRSTKLEDSAMYFCASSEALSGVETQYFGPGTRLLVL.

This chain uses TRBV24-1 with TRBJ2-7, with D possibly matching TRBD1 (5 bases). With 4 bases removed from V and 1 base from J, the gap between germline ends came to 13 bases. This CDR3 is built from 15 residues. Germline CDR1 and CDR2: KGHDR and SFDVKD. The CDR3 protein is CATSDPTVRSYEQYF. CDR3 coding DNA: TGTGCCACCAGTGACCCGACAGTCAGATCCTACGAGCAGTACTTC.

The chain couples TRBV6-5 to TRBJ1-2, with a tentative D call TRBD1 (5 bases). The germline CDR1 and CDR2 sequences are MNHEY and SVGAGI. The V end lost 2 bases, the J end lost 2 bases, and 9 bases lay between the germline ends. This CDR3 region has 14 residues. In nucleotides, the CDR3 is TGTGCCAGCAGTTACGCGGGGCTGAACTATGGCTACACCTTC. It yields the protein CASSYAGLNYGYTF.

The chain couples TRBV19 to TRBJ2-2; 7 bases map to TRBD1. Germline CDR1 and CDR2: LNHDA and SQIVND (reference sequence). With V trimmed by 7 bases and J by 2 bases, 7 bases remained unmatched. The CDR3 length is 15 residues. The CDR3 protein is CASNPDRENTGELFF. The DNA for the CDR3 is TGTGCCAGTAATCCCGACAGGGAAAACACCGGGGAGCTGTTTTTT.